The 32 T cell receptor beta chains reported below all come from one sample, sequenced in a study of T cell responses to AZD1222 COVID-19 vaccine. Profiled with immunoSEQ multiplex PCR; TCRdb holds only in-frame clones, not every one. The data show about 130,000 clones, 75% to 95% seen once. The source was peripheral blood, collected on day 0 of AZD1222 vaccination. These receptor sequences come from an adult in good health.

The J gene is TRBJ2-2, the V gene TRBV9; 10 positions agree with TRBD2. V shed 4 bases and J 1 base; nucleotides not matched to a gene: 13. There are 19 residues in the CDR3. The germline V gene encodes CDR1 SGDLS and CDR2 YYNGEE. The CDR3 nucleotides are TGTGCCAGCAGCACCCGGACTAGCGGAACACCCCGGAACACCGGGGAGCTGTTTTTT. The encoded protein is CASSTRTSGTPRNTGELFF.

The table lists this clone with a few counts. The same CDR3 also results from other DNA sequences found in this sample. The J gene is TRBJ1-6, the V gene TRBV9; D is undetermined. The ends were cut back, 0 bases at V and 9 bases at J, with 4 bases in the middle. Germline loops: CDR1 SGDLS, CDR2 YYNGEE. This CDR3 spans 12 amino acids. CDR3 region: CASSVGGSPLHF. CDR3 nucleotide sequence: TGTGCCAGCAGCGTAGGGGGTTCACCCCTCCACTTT.

In its sample, this clone was seen once. The chain carries TRBV19 and TRBJ2-1; TRBD2 matches at 9 bases. Per the germline V gene, CDR1 is LNHDA and CDR2 is SQIVND (reference sequence). The CDR3 length is 16 residues. The trim removed 6 bases at V and 5 bases at J, leaving 11 bases unmatched. The CDR3 DNA is TGTGCCAGTAGGGGGGCCCGGACTAGCGCCGACAATGAGCAGTTCTTC. It encodes CASRGARTSADNEQFF.

The chain carries TRBV5-1 and TRBJ1-2; the match to TRBD1 covers 7 bases. The V segment lost 4 bases and the J segment 8 bases; nucleotides outside the gene matches: 14. Germline V CDR1 and CDR2: SGHRS, YFSETQ. The CDR3 totals 15 residues. The CDR3 sequence: CASSISPRQGTGYTF. The CDR3 DNA reads TGCGCCAGCAGCATAAGCCCCCGACAGGGAACGGGCTACACCTTC.

This chain uses TRBV5-5 with TRBJ2-1; D is undetermined. The CDR3 is 12 residues long. V was trimmed by 0 bases and J by 7 bases, leaving 5 bases between them. Germline values: CDR1 SGHKS, CDR2 YYEKEE (reference sequence). The CDR3 nucleotides read TGTGCCAGCAGCTTGGCGAGTAATGAGCAGTTCTTC. Translating it yields CASSLASNEQFF.

The V call is TRBV13, the J call TRBJ1-6; D is ambiguous. This CDR3 is built from 17 residues. Germline V CDR1 and CDR2: PRHDT, FYEKMQ (reference sequence). V was trimmed by 0 bases and J by 3 bases, leaving 12 bases between them. The CDR3 sequence is CASSLGRTDDYNSPLHF. As DNA, the CDR3 is TGTGCCAGCAGCTTAGGGAGGACGGACGACTATAATTCACCCCTCCACTTT.

This CDR3 reads CASSDEIQPQHF. The CDR3 DNA reads as TGTGCCAGCAGTGACGAAATTCAGCCCCAGCATTTT. The chain couples TRBV6-1 to TRBJ1-5; D call uncertain. Germline CDR1 MNHNS, CDR2 SASEGT. CDR3 length: 12 residues. V was trimmed by 3 bases and J by 6 bases, leaving 6 bases between them.

This chain links TRBV18 with TRBJ2-3; 7 bases align to TRBD2. The V segment lost 4 bases and the J segment 0 bases; nucleotides outside the gene matches: 4. This CDR3 has 15 residues. CDR1 is KGHSH and CDR2 is LQKENI in the germline V gene. CDR3 in DNA: TGTGCCAGCTCACTCTTCGGGGGGAGCACAGATACGCAGTATTTT. Its protein is CASSLFGGSTDTQYF.

This clone came up once. The chain has TRBV9 and TRBJ2-6; TRBD1 aligns across 10 bases. There are 17 residues in the CDR3. Germline assignment: CDR1 SGDLS and CDR2 YYNGEE. J lost 0 bases, V lost 4 bases, and 4 bases had no gene match. CDR3 DNA: TGTGCCAGCAGCCGGGACAGGGGACCCTCTGGGGCCAACGTCCTGACTTTC. It codes for CASSRDRGPSGANVLTF. The variable domain in full, with the rest retrieved from reference TRBV9 and TRBJ2-6, is DSGVTQTPKHLITATGQRVTLRCSPRSGDLSVYWYQQSLDQGLQFLIQYYNGEERAKGNILERFSAQQFPDLHSELNLSSLELGDSALYFCASSRDRGPSGANVLTFGAGSRLTVL.

The genes are TRBV24-1 and TRBJ2-6; D uncertain. The CDR3 is made up of 18 amino acids. The V gene lost 4 bases and the J gene lost 0 bases, with 15 bases spanning the gap. Germline loops: CDR1 KGHDR, CDR2 SFDVKD. CDR3 sequence reads: CATSDSFDLRSGANVLTF. For the CDR3, the DNA is TGTGCCACCAGTGACAGCTTCGACCTTCGCTCTGGGGCCAACGTCCTGACTTTC.

This chain joins TRBV2 and TRBJ1-2; TRBD1 might be the D (5 bases). Trimming took 10 bases from V and 4 from J, leaving 10 bases between them. The CDR3 runs 11 residues. In germline, CDR1 is SNHLY, CDR2 FYNNEI. The CDR3 region has the DNA TGTGCCACGGGACGGTCCTATGGCTACACCTTC. This translates into CATGRSYGYTF.

The CDR3: CASILAGGPRRSYEQYF. The CDR3 DNA reads as TGTGCCAGCATCCTAGCGGGAGGGCCTAGGAGGTCCTACGAGCAGTACTTC. The chain uses TRBV9 and TRBJ2-7; TRBD2 agrees at 12 bases. Germline assignment: CDR1 SGDLS and CDR2 YYNGEE. Trimming removed 6 bases from V and 1 base from J; junction bases left unmatched: 11. The CDR3 runs to 17 residues.

This clone was seen just once. The rearrangement joins TRBV6-1 to TRBJ2-3; D not resolved. Trimming shortened V by 2 bases and J by 1 base, and 13 bases separated the two germline ends. The CDR3 runs 16 residues. CDR1 and CDR2 (germline): MNHNS, SASEGT. Written as DNA, the CDR3 is TGTGCCAGCAGTGAATTTTTCCCCTCGGGCACAGATACGCAGTATTTT. Translated: CASSEFFPSGTDTQYF.

The V and J genes are TRBV2 and TRBJ2-7; TRBD2 aligns across 11 bases. The V and J ends lost 7 bases and 7 bases, in that order; junction bases with no gene match: 12. This CDR3 has 15 residues. In germline, CDR1 is SNHLY, CDR2 FYNNEI. CDR3 bases: TGTGCCAGCAATGCGGCACTAGCGGGAGTAGGTGAGCAGTACTTC. Its translation is CASNAALAGVGEQYF.

The CDR3 loop is CASSTRKGLTGANVLTF. The CDR3 DNA follows: TGCGCCAGCAGTACCAGGAAGGGCCTTACTGGGGCCAACGTCCTGACTTTC. The gene calls are TRBV4-1 and TRBJ2-6; D gene ambiguous. With 6 bases removed from V and 2 bases from J, the gap between germline ends came to 17 bases. Germline CDR1 and CDR2: MGHRA and YSYEKL. This CDR3 is 17 amino acids long.

The chain couples TRBV30 to TRBJ2-3; D might be TRBD2 (6 bases). The CDR3 consists of 13 residues. Germline V CDR1 and CDR2: GTSNPN, SVGIG (reference sequence). V was trimmed by 0 bases and J by 4 bases, leaving 8 bases between them. The DNA of the CDR3 is TGTGCCTGGAGTGTGGCGGGATCAGATACGCAGTATTTT. Protein product: CAWSVAGSDTQYF.

The V call is TRBV6-1, the J call TRBJ1-2; D is possibly TRBD1 (6 bases). Germline V CDR1 and CDR2: MNHNS, SASEGT. This CDR3 region has 15 residues. Trimming removed 2 bases at V and 2 bases at J, with 12 bases between. CDR3: CASSEFSGANYGYTF. DNA of the CDR3: TGTGCCAGCAGTGAATTTTCAGGGGCCAACTATGGCTACACCTTC.

The V and J genes are TRBV15 and TRBJ2-1; D not certain. Trimming pared 5 bases from V and 2 bases from J, leaving 16 bases between. CDR3 length: 16 residues. Germline values: CDR1 LNHNV, CDR2 YYDKDF (reference sequence). DNA for the CDR3: TGTGCCACCAGCCGCACACCTCTAGGAACCTACAATGAGCAGTTCTTC. Its protein product is CATSRTPLGTYNEQFF.

This sequence joins TRBV27 and TRBJ1-1, with D unresolved. The CDR3 spans 14 residues. The V and J ends lost 1 base and 4 bases respectively, with 10 bases between them. Germline CDR1 MNHEY, CDR2 SMNVEV (reference sequence). The CDR3 nucleotides are TGTGCCAGCAGTTTATTTTGGTTGGGCACTGAAGCTTTCTTT. Its protein is CASSLFWLGTEAFF.

The J gene is TRBJ2-7, the V gene TRBV10-3, with 16 bases matching TRBD2. The CDR3 is 14 amino acids. Trimming at V came to 6 bases and at J to 6 bases, leaving 2 bases not matched to a gene. Germline lookup yields CDR1 ENHRY and CDR2 SYGVKD. DNA of the CDR3: TGTGCCATCAGGGGGACTAGCGGGAGGGCCGAGCAGTACTTC. Its protein is CAIRGTSGRAEQYF.

The gene calls are TRBV10-1 and TRBJ2-5; 13 bases align to TRBD2. CDR1 is WNHNN and CDR2 is SYGVQD in the germline V gene (reference sequence). Trimming at V came to 0 bases and at J to 5 bases, leaving 9 bases not matched to a gene. The CDR3 sequence is 18 residues long. CDR3 in DNA: TGCGCCAGCAGTGAGTCACTAGCGGGAGGGCTCGACTTGGAGACCCAGTACTTC. Translating it yields CASSESLAGGLDLETQYF.

CDR3 bases: TGTGCCAGCAGTTTTTTGTGGAACACTGAAGCTTTCTTT. The encoded protein is CASSFLWNTEAFF. The V and J genes are TRBV27 and TRBJ1-1; D is uncertain. Trimming removed 3 bases from V and 1 base from J, with 6 bases in between. The CDR3 is made up of 13 amino acids. The germline V gene has CDR1 MNHEY and CDR2 SMNVEV (reference sequence).

As to this clone: This same CDR3 is encoded by further DNA sequences in the sample. The rearrangement uses TRBV10-3 and TRBJ1-3; D is ambiguous. The CDR3 totals 12 residues. Germline V lookup: CDR1 ENHRY, CDR2 SYGVKD. With 0 bases removed from V and 4 bases from J, the gap between germline ends came to 1 base. The CDR3 here is CAISESGNTIYF. The DNA of the CDR3 is TGTGCCATCAGTGAGTCCGGAAACACCATATATTTT.

The rearrangement joins TRBV2 to TRBJ1-2, with D perhaps matching TRBD1 (5 bases). Germline V gene sequence: CDR1 SNHLY, CDR2 FYNNEI. V lost 4 bases to trimming and J lost 3 bases, with 18 bases between them. The CDR3 spans 16 residues. CDR3 residues: CASSASKWGMDYGYTF. CDR3 DNA: TGTGCCAGCAGTGCCTCAAAATGGGGGATGGACTATGGCTACACCTTC.

This clone has a handful of counts. The gene calls are TRBV5-8 and TRBJ1-1; D is unclear. The CDR3 sequence is 13 residues long. Germline V lookup: CDR1 SGHTS, CDR2 YDEGEE. The V end lost 4 bases, the J end lost 1 base, and 8 bases lay between the germline ends. CDR3: CASSPRRNTEAFF. CDR3 DNA: TGTGCCAGCAGCCCTAGGAGGAACACTGAAGCTTTCTTT.

The CDR3 bases are TGTGCCAGCAGTTACTCCTCCGGGACCCAAGAGACCCAGTACTTC. Translation: CASSYSSGTQETQYF. The V gene is TRBV6-5, the J gene TRBJ2-5; D is perhaps TRBD1 or TRBD2 (5 bases each). V was trimmed by 0 bases and J by 1 base, leaving 9 bases between them. The CDR3 has 15 residues. Germline lookup yields CDR1 MNHEY and CDR2 SVGAGI.

J is TRBJ1-5 and V is TRBV19; D may be TRBD1 (6 bases). CDR3 length: 12 amino acids. The ends were cut back, 10 bases at V and 5 bases at J, with 12 bases in the middle. Germline-derived CDR1 and CDR2 are LNHDA and SQIVND (reference sequence). The CDR3 loop reads CATTGSDQPQHF. The DNA of the CDR3 is TGTGCCACGACAGGCTCGGATCAGCCCCAGCATTTT.

This clone appeared once. The rearrangement joins TRBV5-1 to TRBJ2-3; 10 bases match TRBD1. The J segment lost 6 bases and the V segment lost 3 bases, leaving 7 bases of the junction unmatched. The germline CDR1 and CDR2 sequences are SGHRS and YFSETQ. The CDR3 totals 15 residues. CDR3 nucleotides: TGCGCCAGCAGCTGGTCCGGGACAGGGGAGGATACGCAGTATTTT. This encodes CASSWSGTGEDTQYF.

This chain connects TRBV5-4 to TRBJ2-7; D is undetermined. Trimming pared 1 base from V and 2 bases from J, leaving 10 bases between. The germline V gene encodes CDR1 SGHNT and CDR2 YYREEE (reference sequence). This CDR3 spans 14 amino acids. The CDR3 DNA is TGTGCCAGCAGCTTGTTTCCTCCTCCCTACGAGCAGTACTTC. Translation gives CASSLFPPPYEQYF.

V is TRBV6-2 or TRBV6-3 and J is TRBJ2-3; no definite D call. CDR3 length: 16 residues. Germline V gene sequence: CDR1 MNHEY, CDR2 SVGEGT. V lost 5 bases, J lost 3 bases, and 18 bases lay in between. CDR3 in DNA: TGTGCCAGCAGTCCCCAGCTGCTTGCCGGGACAGATACGCAGTATTTT. Translated: CASSPQLLAGTDTQYF.

This clone was seen only a few times. The sample carries other DNA sequences with the same CDR3. The rearrangement links TRBV3-1 (or the pseudogene TRBV3-2) to TRBJ2-5; D gene ambiguous. V was shortened by 4 bases and J by 2 bases, with 8 bases between the two germline ends. CDR3 length equals 13 residues. CDR1 LGHDT and CDR2 YNNKEL come from the germline V gene (reference sequence). CDR3 region: CASSPGSQETQYF. In nucleotides, the CDR3 is TGTGCCAGCAGCCCCGGGTCTCAAGAGACCCAGTACTTC.

This clone has only one observation. The V and J genes are TRBV19 and TRBJ2-3; 9 bases align to TRBD2. V gave up 1 base and J gave up 4 bases; unmatched junction bases: 9. CDR3 length: 17 residues. Germline V lookup: CDR1 LNHDA, CDR2 SQIVND (reference sequence). CDR3 region: CASSIGLGLAGPDTQYF. CDR3 in DNA: TGTGCCAGTAGTATAGGTCTAGGGCTAGCGGGACCAGATACGCAGTATTTT.